This is a list of T cell receptor beta chains from one sample in a study of blood T cell repertoires in COVID-19. Assay: immunoSEQ multiplex PCR; the TCRdb copy retains only in-frame clones and omits some. The sample holds about 350,000 clones, roughly nine tenths seen once. What was sequenced was peripheral blood. The receptor source for this set is an older woman with COVID-19, enrolled during active disease. CDR3s include the opening cysteine and the closing phenylalanine or tryptophan.

V	J	CDR3
TRBV6-1	TRBJ1-2	CASSEARSPGYTF
TRBV10-3	TRBJ1-5	CAISDPTGGSYNQPQHF
TRBV28	TRBJ1-2	CASYQGGYTF
TRBV7-2	TRBJ1-5	CASSLESGQPQHF
TRBV28	TRBJ2-1	CASRGGGAYNEQFF
TRBV28	TRBJ1-5	CASSRDSNQPQHF
TRBV18	TRBJ1-5	CASSPGQAYSNQPQHF
TRBV24-1	TRBJ2-5	CATSEASGGQETQYF
TRBV6-5	TRBJ2-2	CASAGKPNTGELFF
TRBV6-5	TRBJ1-4	CASSLLTGLNEKLFF
TRBV9	TRBJ2-3	CASSPPEVAPDTQYF